Presented here are 24 T cell receptor beta chains from one specimen sequenced in a study of cytomegalovirus exposure and HLA in healthy donors. The PCR employed 60 Vbeta primers together with 13 Jbeta primers. The repertoire was sequenced with immunoSEQ multiplex PCR; TCRdb's copy has only in-frame clones and lacks some. The table lists fewer than 250,000 clones, roughly 87% of them singletons. Sequencing was performed on PBMCs. The source is a man aged 35 to 55 in good health and CMV-seropositive.

J is TRBJ1-5 and V is TRBV30; 9 bases match TRBD1. The CDR3 runs 14 residues. Germline V lookup: CDR1 GTSNPN, CDR2 SVGIG (reference sequence). With 2 bases clipped from V and 2 bases from J, the junction kept 1 base outside the gene matches. The CDR3 reads CAWSRQGGNQPQHF. CDR3 DNA: TGTGCCTGGAGTCGACAGGGGGGCAATCAGCCCCAGCATTTT.

The chain is built from TRBV18 and TRBJ1-2; D unresolved. V dropped 4 bases and J dropped 2 bases, with 17 bases sitting between them. Germline V gives CDR1 KGHSH, CDR2 LQKENI. The CDR3 covers 16 residues. DNA for the CDR3: TGTGCCAGCTCACGAGATTATGGACGGGGAAACTATGGCTACACCTTC. This sequence encodes CASSRDYGRGNYGYTF.

The V gene is TRBV11-3, the J gene TRBJ1-3; no clear D gene. Trimming removed 6 bases from V and 3 bases from J, with 6 bases in between. The CDR3 is 12 residues long. Germline V CDR1 and CDR2: SGHNT, YENEEA. Written as DNA, the CDR3 is TGTGCCAGCAGGGCTTATGGAAACACCATATATTTT. Protein product: CASRAYGNTIYF.

V and J are TRBV10-1 and TRBJ2-1; 8 bases are shared with TRBD1. CDR1 and CDR2 (germline): WNHNN, SYGVQD (reference sequence). CDR3 length: 15 amino acids. V was pared by 2 bases and J by 3 bases, with 3 bases of the junction left unmatched. CDR3 DNA: TGCGCCAGCAGTGAGCAACAGGGGGGCTACAATGAGCAGTTCTTC. Translating gives CASSEQQGGYNEQFF.

This chain uses TRBV4-1 with TRBJ1-4, with 7 nucleotides matching TRBD1. Trimming removed 5 bases from V and 5 bases from J; junction bases left unmatched: 17. CDR1 is MGHRA and CDR2 is YSYEKL in the germline V gene. The CDR3 contains 18 residues. The CDR3, as DNA: TGCGCCAGCAGCAAACAGCCGCTCAGGGGGGCGCTGAATGAAAAACTGTTTTTT. Translation: CASSKQPLRGALNEKLFF.

J is TRBJ2-4 and V is TRBV11-2; D is ambiguous. Germline loops: CDR1 SGHAT, CDR2 FQNNGV. The V end lost 1 base, the J end lost 7 bases, and 17 bases lay between the germline ends. The CDR3 consists of 16 residues. The CDR3 is CASSLVRPGQTNIQYF. CDR3 DNA sequence: TGTGCCAGCAGCTTAGTCCGGCCAGGCCAGACGAACATTCAGTACTTC.

About this clone itself: The junction differs from germline at one of its ends, possibly a read error. V gene TRBV6-5 combines with J gene TRBJ2-2, with 12 bases fitting TRBD1. The CDR3 runs to 12 residues. Germline V CDR1 and CDR2: MNHEY, SVGAGI. In DNA, the CDR3 is TGTGCCAGCAGTTACGAGGGACAGGGGGCCATTTTT. It translates to CASSYEGQGAIF.

The chain uses TRBV2 and TRBJ2-5; TRBD1 might be the D (6 bases). This CDR3 comprises 14 residues. CDR1 is SNHLY, CDR2 FYNNEI, per germline. V gave up 0 bases and J gave up 4 bases, with 9 bases separating them. CDR3 amino acids: CASSEAQGIETQYF. As DNA, the CDR3 is TGTGCCAGCAGTGAAGCACAGGGTATAGAGACCCAGTACTTC.

This chain uses TRBV30 with TRBJ2-5, with D possibly TRBD1 on 6 matching bases. Trimming cost V 1 base and J 0 bases, with 9 bases left between them. The germline CDR1 and CDR2 sequences are GTSNPN and SVGIG (reference sequence). The CDR3 extends over 14 amino acids. The CDR3 is CAWSAQGYQETQYF. The CDR3, as DNA: TGTGCCTGGAGTGCACAGGGCTACCAAGAGACCCAGTACTTC.

The rearrangement joins TRBV5-1 to TRBJ2-6, with a tentative D call TRBD1 (5 bases). CDR3 length: 16 amino acids. The germline CDR1 and CDR2 sequences are SGHRS and YFSETQ. V was clipped by 4 bases and J by 0 bases, with 11 bases between them. CDR3 DNA sequence: TGCGCCAGCAGCGTGACAGTTGACTCTGGGGCCAACGTCCTGACTTTC. It encodes CASSVTVDSGANVLTF.

This chain links TRBV19 with TRBJ1-1; TRBD1 is a possible D gene (5 bases). The CDR3 is 13 residues long. V gave up 5 bases and J gave up 2 bases, with 9 bases separating them. Germline CDR1 and CDR2: LNHDA and SQIVND (reference sequence). The CDR3 bases are TGTGCCAGTAGTTCGACAGCTAACACTGAAGCTTTCTTT. Protein: CASSSTANTEAFF.

This chain uses TRBV7-6 with TRBJ2-1; TRBD2 is a possible D gene (5 bases). Germline V lookup: CDR1 SGHVS, CDR2 FNYEAQ. This CDR3 spans 15 amino acids. The V and J ends lost 0 bases and 4 bases respectively, with 10 bases between them. The CDR3 DNA is TGTGCCAGCAGCTTAGCGGCTAGCCGTTACAATGAGCAGTTCTTC. This gives the protein CASSLAASRYNEQFF.

This chain links TRBV9 with TRBJ2-2, with a possible D match to TRBD1 (6 bases). The CDR3 spans 14 residues. CDR1 is SGDLS, CDR2 YYNGEE, per germline. V lost 4 bases and J 4 bases, leaving 11 bases between the germline ends. CDR3 bases: TGTGCCAGCAGCCCCGAGGGGGTCACCGGGGAGCTGTTTTTT. This gives the protein CASSPEGVTGELFF. Drawing the rest from reference TRBV9 and TRBJ2-2, the complete variable domain is DSGVTQTPKHLITATGQRVTLRCSPRSGDLSVYWYQQSLDQGLQFLIQYYNGEERAKGNILERFSAQQFPDLHSELNLSSLELGDSALYFCASSPEGVTGELFFGEGSRLTVL.

CDR3 sequence: CASRGQGGGTEAFF. DNA for the CDR3: TGCGCCAGCAGGGGACAGGGGGGAGGCACTGAAGCTTTCTTT. The chain is built from TRBV10-2 and TRBJ1-1, with 11 bases aligning to TRBD1. The ends lost 6 bases at V and 4 bases at J; junction bases unmatched: 4. Germline V CDR1 and CDR2: WSHSY, SAAADI. CDR3 length: 14 residues.

The J gene is TRBJ2-2, the V gene TRBV5-1, with TRBD1 matching 7 bases. The CDR3 loop spans 17 amino acids. J lost 1 base, V lost 4 bases, and 10 bases had no gene match. Germline V gives CDR1 SGHRS, CDR2 YFSETQ. The chain's CDR3 is CASSGRDRARNTGELFF. The CDR3 coding sequence is TGCGCCAGCAGCGGGCGCGACAGGGCCCGGAACACCGGGGAGCTGTTTTTT.

The chain couples TRBV6-5 to TRBJ1-6; possible D gene TRBD1, 6 bases. Germline V gene lookup returns CDR1 MNHEY and CDR2 SVGAGI. Trimming pared 4 bases from V and 11 bases from J, leaving 9 bases between. This CDR3 region has 12 residues. CDR3 DNA sequence: TGTGCCAGCAGTTCGCGGACAGCACCCCTCCACTTT. It encodes CASSSRTAPLHF.

The chain links TRBV2 to TRBJ2-3; no firm D call. This CDR3 contains 14 residues. From germline, CDR1 is SNHLY and CDR2 FYNNEI. V was shortened by 4 bases and J by 0 bases, with 8 bases between the two germline ends. CDR3 in amino acids: CASSVQRSTDTQYF. The CDR3 coding sequence is TGTGCCAGCAGTGTTCAGCGTAGCACAGATACGCAGTATTTT. Using reference TRBV2 and TRBJ2-3 for the parts outside the CDR3, the full variable domain is EPEVTQTPSHQVTQMGQEVILRCVPISNHLYFYWYRQILGQKVEFLVSFYNNEISEKSEIFDDQFSVERPDGSNFTLKIRSTKLEDSAMYFCASSVQRSTDTQYFGPGTRLTVL.

This clone was seen a handful of times. V and J are TRBV2 and TRBJ2-5, with a possible D match to TRBD1 (7 bases). The germline gives CDR1 SNHLY, CDR2 FYNNEI. V shed 3 bases and J shed 5 bases, with 22 bases lying between them. The length of the CDR3 is 17 residues. The CDR3 DNA sequence: TGTGCCAGCAGTGATAATCGCGGCAGGGGGGACGTTGAGACCCAGTACTTC. Protein sequence: CASSDNRGRGDVETQYF.

This clone was seen more than once but under ten times. The rearrangement links TRBV5-1 to TRBJ2-2; unclear D gene. There are 14 residues in the CDR3. Looked up from germline, CDR1 is SGHRS and CDR2 is YFSETQ. The V and J ends lost 0 bases and 4 bases respectively, with 7 bases between them. CDR3 amino acids: CASSLAYSTGELFF. The CDR3 bases are TGCGCCAGCAGCTTGGCCTACAGCACCGGGGAGCTGTTTTTT.

The table lists this clone with a few counts. The genes are TRBV18 and TRBJ1-5; the D is unclear. This CDR3 comprises 15 residues. In germline, CDR1 is KGHSH, CDR2 LQKENI. Trimming pared 3 bases from V and 0 bases from J, leaving 9 bases between. The CDR3 bases are TGTGCCAGCTCACCCGTGTCAGATAGCAATCAGCCCCAGCATTTT. This sequence encodes CASSPVSDSNQPQHF. The variable domain in full, with the rest retrieved from reference TRBV18 and TRBJ1-5, is NAGVMQNPRHLVRRRGQEARLRCSPMKGHSHVYWYRQLPEEGLKFMVYLQKENIIDESGMPKERFSAEFPKEGPSILRIQQVVRGDSAAYFCASSPVSDSNQPQHFGDGTRLSIL.

This clone showed up just a few times. V gene TRBV2 combines with J gene TRBJ2-5; TRBD1 matches 7 bases. Losses at the gene ends were 3 bases for V and 5 bases for J; bases not matched to a gene: 3. This CDR3 is built from 13 residues. Germline CDR1 reads SNHLY; CDR2 reads FYNNEI. CDR3 region: CASSDRGKETQYF. CDR3 DNA sequence: TGTGCCAGCAGTGACAGGGGGAAGGAGACCCAGTACTTC.

This clone showed up just once. The chain joins TRBV18 to TRBJ2-3, with 7 bases that match TRBD1. The CDR3 sequence is 13 residues long. The germline V gene has CDR1 KGHSH and CDR2 LQKENI. After removal of 0 bases from V and 6 bases from J, the junction contained 0 bases not matched to a gene. The CDR3: CASSPPQGDTQYF. As DNA, the CDR3 is TGTGCCAGCTCACCACCACAGGGGGATACGCAGTATTTT.

The chain has TRBV30 and TRBJ1-4, with a possible D match to TRBD1 (5 bases). The CDR3 has 17 residues. Trimming stripped 0 bases from V and 7 bases from J, with 21 bases between. Germline loops: CDR1 GTSNPN, CDR2 SVGIG (reference sequence). The CDR3: CAWSVARVVGDVEKLFF. In nucleotides, the CDR3 is TGTGCCTGGAGTGTCGCCAGGGTGGTGGGCGATGTTGAAAAACTGTTTTTT. Full variable domain (missing parts from reference TRBV30 and TRBJ1-4): SQTIHQWPATLVQPVGSPLSLECTVEGTSNPNLYWYRQAAGRGLQLLFYSVGIGQISSEVPQNLSASRPQDRQFILSSKKLLLSDSGFYLCAWSVARVVGDVEKLFFGSGTQLSVL.

In DNA form, the CDR3 reads TGTGCCAGCAGCCCGGACAGAACAAACACCGGGGAGCTGTTTTTT. This encodes CASSPDRTNTGELFF. The chain has TRBV5-4 and TRBJ2-2; possible D gene TRBD1, 6 bases. Between the trimmed V and J ends, which lost 4 bases and 2 bases, there was a span of 12 bases. Germline V gene sequence: CDR1 SGHNT, CDR2 YYREEE (reference sequence). This CDR3 region has 15 residues. Full variable domain (remainder filled in from reference TRBV5-4 and TRBJ2-2): ETGVTQSPTHLIKTRGQQVTLRCSSQSGHNTVSWYQQALGQGPQFIFQYYREEENGRGNFPPRFSGLQFPNYSSELNVNALELDDSALYLCASSPDRTNTGELFFGEGSRLTVL.